A selection of T cell receptor beta chains follows, all from one sample in a study of tumor-infiltrating lymphocytes in primary liver carcinoma. TCRdb used MiXCR to reprocess the multiplex PCR reads, holding one entry per CDR3 protein. Here the sample spans hundreds of thousands of distinct CDR3 sequences, about 50% being singletons. The sample comprised peripheral blood. The receptor source for this set is a woman between 25 and 40 years old with primary liver carcinoma and hepatitis B virus infection. CDR3s leave out the opening cysteine and the closing phenylalanine or tryptophan. D genes are given only for firm matches.

V gene,J gene,D gene,CDR3 protein
TRBV5-6,TRBJ2-1,-,ASSLRLGNEQF
TRBV11-1,TRBJ2-5,TRBD1,ASSSDRGRETKY
TRBV29-1,TRBJ1-2,TRBD1,SVEQGGYGYT
TRBV4-2,TRBJ1-3,-,ASSHLGGERGNTIY
TRBV11-3,TRBJ2-2,TRBD2,ASSLSSGSLDGELF
TRBV11-2,TRBJ2-1,-,ASSSKLGQEDNEQF
TRBV10-3,TRBJ1-5,TRBD1,AISPTGGSNQPQH
TRBV12-3/TRBV12-4,TRBJ2-5,TRBD1,ASSHSGQGARETQY
TRBV7-8,TRBJ1-3,-,ASSRETGNTIY
TRBV6-6,TRBJ2-1,TRBD2,ASSYSRGGRSYNEQF
TRBV24-1,TRBJ1-2,TRBD1,ATSDSGQAYGYT
TRBV11-2,TRBJ2-3,-,ASSSFEPLVNITPDTQY
TRBV12-3/TRBV12-4,TRBJ2-6,-,ASSLGGSGANVLT
TRBV14,TRBJ2-5,-,ASSQLQGGETQY
TRBV25-1,TRBJ2-5,-,ASSDGVLLQETQY
TRBV6-5,TRBJ1-2,-,ASSYGPPEWAYGYT
TRBV5-6,TRBJ2-1,-,ASNLGVRHHEQF
TRBV7-8,TRBJ1-2,TRBD1,ARSLGRGGAAGYT
TRBV20-1,TRBJ1-4,-,TGAAGTGKLF
TRBV12-3/TRBV12-4,TRBJ2-3,-,ASSLVRQGRTQY
TRBV29-1,TRBJ2-5,-,SVVSSKETQY
TRBV6-1,TRBJ2-1,TRBD2,ASSEALADAYNEQF
TRBV11-3,TRBJ1-1,TRBD1,ASSLEQGLTEAF